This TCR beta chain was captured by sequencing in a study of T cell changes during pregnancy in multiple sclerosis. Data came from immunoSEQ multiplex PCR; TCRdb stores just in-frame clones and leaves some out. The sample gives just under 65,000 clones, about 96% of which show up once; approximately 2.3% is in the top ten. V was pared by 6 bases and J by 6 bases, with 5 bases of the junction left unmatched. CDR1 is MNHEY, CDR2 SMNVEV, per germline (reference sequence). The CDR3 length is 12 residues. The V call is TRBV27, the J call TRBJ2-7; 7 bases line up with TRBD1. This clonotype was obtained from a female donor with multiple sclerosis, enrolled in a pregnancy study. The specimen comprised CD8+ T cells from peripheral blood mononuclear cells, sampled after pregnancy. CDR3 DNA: TGTGCCAGCAGCCCGACAGGGACCGAGCAGTACTTC. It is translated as CASSPTGTEQYF.